A selection of T cell receptor beta chains follows, all from one sample in a study of cytomegalovirus exposure and HLA in healthy donors. TCRdb's table, derived via immunoSEQ multiplex PCR, lists solely in-frame clones and lacks some. The sample consists of some 190,000 clones, 77% of them appearing once. The specimen was PBMCs. These receptors all come from a man aged 18 to 30 in good health and CMV-seronegative. The CDR3 runs from the conserved cysteine through the conserved F or W. The D gene is left open where the match is weak. The listing skips clone size in some rows; elsewhere it reads once, few, many or a size class.

J: TRBJ2-1; size: few; D: TRBD1; V: TRBV30; CDR3: CAWGDSEQFF; DNA: TGTGCCTGGGGGGACAGCGAGCAGTTCTTC
J: TRBJ2-7; size: few; D: TRBD1; V: TRBV29-1; CDR3: CSVERDRGYEQYF; DNA: TGCAGCGTTGAACGGGACAGGGGATACGAGCAGTACTTC
J: TRBJ1-2; size: -; D: -; V: TRBV5-4; CDR3: CASSVGGGLNYGYTF; DNA: TGTGCCAGCAGCGTTGGCGGGGGCCTTAACTATGGCTACACCTTC
J: TRBJ2-1; size: -; D: TRBD1; V: TRBV27; CDR3: CASSLEGQGPDEQFF; DNA: TGTGCCAGCAGTTTAGAGGGACAGGGGCCAGATGAGCAGTTCTTC
J: TRBJ1-1; size: -; D: -; V: TRBV6-5; CDR3: CASRAGWNTEAFF; DNA: TGTGCCAGCAGAGCCGGGTGGAACACTGAAGCTTTCTTT
J: TRBJ2-1; size: -; D: TRBD1; V: TRBV15; CDR3: CATSRDRRGQGNEQFF; DNA: TGTGCCACCAGCAGAGATCGAAGGGGGCAGGGGAATGAGCAGTTCTTC
J: TRBJ1-2; size: -; D: TRBD1; V: TRBV30; CDR3: CAWTWTGGNYGYTF; DNA: TGTGCCTGGACTTGGACAGGCGGCAACTATGGCTACACCTTC
J: TRBJ1-4; size: -; D: -; V: TRBV15; CDR3: CATSSRVPATNEKLFF; DNA: TGTGCCACCAGCAGCAGGGTCCCAGCAACTAATGAAAAACTGTTTTTT
J: TRBJ1-1; size: few; D: -; V: TRBV7-3; CDR3: CASSRDYGTEAFF; DNA: TGTGCCAGCAGCAGGGACTACGGCACTGAAGCTTTCTTT
J: TRBJ2-3; size: -; D: TRBD1; V: TRBV6-1; CDR3: CASRETGLTDTQYF; DNA: TGTGCCAGCAGGGAGACAGGGTTGACAGATACGCAGTATTTT
J: TRBJ1-2; size: -; D: -; V: TRBV27; CDR3: CASSAGFGDYGYTF; DNA: TGTGCCAGCAGTGCAGGGTTTGGTGACTATGGCTACACCTTC
J: TRBJ2-1; size: -; D: TRBD2; V: TRBV18; CDR3: CASRSSGGLGEQFF; DNA: TGTGCCAGCCGCTCTAGCGGGGGGCTGGGTGAGCAGTTCTTC
J: TRBJ1-5; size: -; D: -; V: TRBV27; CDR3: CASSTARDIGKGQPQHF; DNA: TGTGCCAGCAGCACTGCCCGGGACATAGGGAAAGGGCAGCCCCAGCATTTT
J: TRBJ1-5; size: -; D: TRBD1; V: TRBV29-1; CDR3: CSVTMTGTGANQPQHF; DNA: TGCAGCGTTACAATGACCGGGACAGGGGCGAATCAGCCCCAGCATTTT
J: TRBJ2-2; size: -; D: -; V: TRBV7-2; CDR3: CASSLGLAAGELFF; DNA: TGTGCCAGCAGCTTAGGGCTAGCCGCCGGGGAGCTGTTTTTT
J: TRBJ2-5; size: few; D: TRBD1; V: TRBV7-2; CDR3: CASSLFLGQQETQYF; DNA: TGTGCCAGCAGCTTATTTTTGGGACAGCAAGAGACCCAGTACTTC